These 8 T cell receptor beta chains were sequenced from one sample in a study of T cell responses to AZD1222 COVID-19 vaccine. Sequencing used immunoSEQ multiplex PCR; TCRdb keeps in-frame clones, though not all of them. The data contain roughly 120,000 clones, roughly 90% of them singletons. The specimen comprised peripheral blood, sampled on day 0 of AZD1222 vaccination. Receptors were obtained from an adult in good health.

The CDR3 region is CASERGIAGGKDSYEQYF. DNA of the CDR3: TGTGCCAGCGAGCGGGGAATAGCGGGGGGTAAAGACTCCTACGAGCAGTACTTC. The gene calls are TRBV2 and TRBJ2-7, with 10 bases fitting TRBD2. Losses at the gene ends were 8 bases for V and 0 bases for J; bases not matched to a gene: 16. Germline V lookup: CDR1 SNHLY, CDR2 FYNNEI. This CDR3 has 18 amino acids. Full variable domain (outside the CDR3, taken from reference TRBV2 and TRBJ2-7): EPEVTQTPSHQVTQMGQEVILRCVPISNHLYFYWYRQILGQKVEFLVSFYNNEISEKSEIFDDQFSVERPDGSNFTLKIRSTKLEDSAMYFCASERGIAGGKDSYEQYFGPGTRLTVT.

The J gene is TRBJ1-2, the V gene TRBV2; no definite D call. The V and J ends lost 2 bases and 7 bases respectively, with 23 bases between them. This CDR3 spans 17 amino acids. Germline V gene lookup returns CDR1 SNHLY and CDR2 FYNNEI. CDR3 bases: TGTGCCAGCAGTGAACAACTGGTGTCCGCCGCGAGCGGTGGCTACACCTTC. Translating gives CASSEQLVSAASGGYTF.

Notes on this clone: The junction differs from germline at one of its ends, possibly a read error. The chain couples TRBV6-2 or TRBV6-3 to TRBJ1-2; 7 bases are shared with TRBD1. There are 13 residues in the CDR3. Per the germline V gene, CDR1 is MNHEY and CDR2 is SVGEGT. CDR3 protein: CASSEPGQRSSGF. The CDR3 DNA follows: TGTGCCAGCAGCGAACCGGGACAGCGATCCTCGGGCTTC.

The J gene is TRBJ1-1, the V gene TRBV18; D is perhaps TRBD1 (6 bases). Germline CDR1 is KGHSH and CDR2 is LQKENI. V was trimmed by 3 bases and J by 6 bases, leaving 17 bases between them. The CDR3 has 15 amino acids. This chain's CDR3 is CASSPPGRDTPEAFF. DNA for the CDR3: TGTGCCAGCTCACCCCCCGGCCGGGACACTCCTGAAGCTTTCTTT.

This clone came up once. The genes are TRBV6-2 or TRBV6-3 and TRBJ2-7; D not resolved. Germline values: CDR1 MNHEY, CDR2 SVGEGT. The CDR3 covers 12 residues. The V and J ends lost 4 bases and 5 bases respectively, with 9 bases between them. CDR3 protein: CASSSQVHEQYF. DNA for the CDR3: TGTGCCAGCAGTTCCCAAGTCCACGAGCAGTACTTC.

V usage is TRBV12-3 or TRBV12-4 and J usage is TRBJ1-2; D is unclear. The CDR3 extends over 13 amino acids. The V end was cut by 2 bases, the J end by 5 bases, with 9 bases between. The CDR3, as DNA: TGTGCCAGCAGTTTACGGTTGGGGTATGGCTACACCTTC. It encodes CASSLRLGYGYTF.

This clone appeared many times. This chain joins TRBV9 and TRBJ2-3; D is possibly TRBD2 (6 bases). The V end was cut by 0 bases, the J end by 5 bases, with 10 bases between. The germline CDR1 and CDR2 sequences are SGDLS and YYNGEE. The CDR3 is 14 amino acids. The CDR3: CASSVGTSQDTQYF. CDR3 nucleotide sequence: TGTGCCAGCAGCGTAGGCACTAGCCAAGATACGCAGTATTTT.

This chain uses TRBV4-3 with TRBJ2-1; 15 bases match TRBD2. CDR1 and CDR2 (germline): LGHNA, YSLEER. V was pared by 0 bases and J by 9 bases, with 9 bases of the junction left unmatched. The CDR3 length is 18 residues. The CDR3 reads CASSQEIGLAGGRGEQFF. CDR3 sequence (DNA): TGCGCCAGCAGCCAAGAAATCGGACTAGCGGGGGGGCGTGGTGAGCAGTTCTTC.